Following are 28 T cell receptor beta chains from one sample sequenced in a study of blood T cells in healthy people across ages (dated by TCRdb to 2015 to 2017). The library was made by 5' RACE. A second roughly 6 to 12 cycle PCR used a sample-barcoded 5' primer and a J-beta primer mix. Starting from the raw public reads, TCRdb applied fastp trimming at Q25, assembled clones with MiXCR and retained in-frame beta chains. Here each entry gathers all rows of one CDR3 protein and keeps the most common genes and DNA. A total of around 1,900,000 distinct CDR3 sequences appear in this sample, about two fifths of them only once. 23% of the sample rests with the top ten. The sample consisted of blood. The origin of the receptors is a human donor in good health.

CDR3 sequence (DNA): TGCAGCGTTCGGGACAGGGTATATGGCTACACCTTC. This translates into CSVRDRVYGYTF. This chain uses TRBV29-1 with TRBJ1-2; 9 positions match TRBD1. This CDR3 has 12 amino acids. The germline V gene encodes CDR1 SQVTM and CDR2 ANQGSEA. V trimming: 5 bases; J trimming: 5 bases; junction bases outside the gene matches: 3. The entire variable domain, with the rest obtained from reference TRBV29-1 and TRBJ1-2, is as follows: SAVISQKPSRDICQRGTSLTIQCQVDSQVTMMFWYRQQPGQSLTLIATANQGSEATYESGFVIDKFPISRPNLTFSTLTVSNMSPEDSSIYLCSVRDRVYGYTFGSGTRLTVV.

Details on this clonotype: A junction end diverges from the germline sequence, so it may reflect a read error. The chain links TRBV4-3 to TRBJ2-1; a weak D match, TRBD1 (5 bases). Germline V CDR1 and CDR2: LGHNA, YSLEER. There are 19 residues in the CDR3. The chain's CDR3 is CAGSQDPLAGPSSYNEQFF. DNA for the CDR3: TGCGCCGGCAGCCAAGACCCGCTGGCAGGGCCAAGCTCCTACAATGAGCAGTTCTTC.

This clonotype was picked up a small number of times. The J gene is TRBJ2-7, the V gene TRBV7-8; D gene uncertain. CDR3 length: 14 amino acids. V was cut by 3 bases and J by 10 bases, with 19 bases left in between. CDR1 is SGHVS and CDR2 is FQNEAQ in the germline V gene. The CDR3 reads CASSFLGRSQTQYF. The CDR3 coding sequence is TGTGCCAGCAGCTTTTTAGGCAGATCCCAAACCCAGTACTTC.

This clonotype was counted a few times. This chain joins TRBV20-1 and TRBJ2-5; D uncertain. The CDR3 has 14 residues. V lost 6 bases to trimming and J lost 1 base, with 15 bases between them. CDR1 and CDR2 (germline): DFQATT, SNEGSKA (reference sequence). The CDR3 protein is CSAPYPGIQETQYF. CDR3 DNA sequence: TGCAGTGCACCCTACCCGGGTATCCAAGAGACCCAGTACTTC.

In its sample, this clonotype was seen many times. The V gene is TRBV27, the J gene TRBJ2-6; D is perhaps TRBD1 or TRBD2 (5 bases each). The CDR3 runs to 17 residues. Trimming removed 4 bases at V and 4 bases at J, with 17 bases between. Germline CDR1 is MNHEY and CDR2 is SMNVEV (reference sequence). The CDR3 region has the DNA TGTGCCAGCAGTTCCGGGACGAGGAGATCCGGGGCCAACGTCCTGACTTTC. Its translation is CASSSGTRRSGANVLTF. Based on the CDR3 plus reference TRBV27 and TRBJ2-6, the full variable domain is EAQVTQNPRYLITVTGKKLTVTCSQNMNHEYMSWYRQDPGLGLRQIYYSMNVEVTDKGDVPEGYKVSRKEKRNFPLILESPSPNQTSLYFCASSSGTRRSGANVLTFGAGSRLTVL.

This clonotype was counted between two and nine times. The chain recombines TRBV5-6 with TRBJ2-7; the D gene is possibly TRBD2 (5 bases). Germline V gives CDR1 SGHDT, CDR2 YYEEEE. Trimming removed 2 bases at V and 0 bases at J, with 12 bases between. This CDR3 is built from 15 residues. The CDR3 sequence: CASSFGDNPSYEQYF. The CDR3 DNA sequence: TGTGCCAGCAGCTTCGGGGATAACCCCTCCTACGAGCAGTACTTC.

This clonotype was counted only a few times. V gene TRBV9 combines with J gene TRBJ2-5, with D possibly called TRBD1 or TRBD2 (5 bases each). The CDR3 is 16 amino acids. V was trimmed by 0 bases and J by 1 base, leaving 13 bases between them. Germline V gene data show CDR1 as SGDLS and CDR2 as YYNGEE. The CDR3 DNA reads TGTGCCAGCAGCGTAGAACCGGGACCTGCCCAAGAGACCCAGTACTTC. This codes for CASSVEPGPAQETQYF.

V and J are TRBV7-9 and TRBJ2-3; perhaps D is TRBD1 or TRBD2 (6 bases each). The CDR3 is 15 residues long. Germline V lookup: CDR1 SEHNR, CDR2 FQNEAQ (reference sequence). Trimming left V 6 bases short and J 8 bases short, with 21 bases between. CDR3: CASSLNGPQGGTQYF. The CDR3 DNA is TGTGCCAGCAGTCTGAATGGACCACAGGGAGGTACGCAGTATTTT. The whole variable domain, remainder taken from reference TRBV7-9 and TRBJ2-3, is DTGVSQNPRHKITKRGQNVTFRCDPISEHNRLYWYRQTLGQGPEFLTYFQNEAQLEKSRLLSDRFSAERPKGSFSTLEIQRTEQGDSAMYLCASSLNGPQGGTQYFGPGTRLTVL.

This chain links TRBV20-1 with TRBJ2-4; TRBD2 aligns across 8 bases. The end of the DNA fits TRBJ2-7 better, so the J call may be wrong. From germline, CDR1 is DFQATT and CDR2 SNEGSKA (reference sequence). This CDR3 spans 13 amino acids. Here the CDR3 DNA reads TGCAGTGGTTGGAGACTAGCGAGGTACGAGCAGTACTTC. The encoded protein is CSGWRLARYEQYF.

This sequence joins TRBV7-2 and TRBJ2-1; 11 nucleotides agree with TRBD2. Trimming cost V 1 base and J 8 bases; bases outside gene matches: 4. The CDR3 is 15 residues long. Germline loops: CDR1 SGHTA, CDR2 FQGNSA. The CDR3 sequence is CASSLGSGREHEQFF. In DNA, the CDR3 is TGTGCCAGCAGCTTAGGTAGCGGGAGGGAACATGAGCAGTTCTTC.

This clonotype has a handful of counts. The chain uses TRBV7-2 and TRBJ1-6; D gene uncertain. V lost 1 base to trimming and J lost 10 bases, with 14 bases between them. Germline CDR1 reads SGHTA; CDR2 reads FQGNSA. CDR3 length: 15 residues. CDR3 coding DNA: TGTGCCAGCAGCTTAGTGTGGGGAGAGGGATCACCCCTCCACTTT. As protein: CASSLVWGEGSPLHF. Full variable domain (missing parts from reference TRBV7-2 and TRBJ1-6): GAGVSQSPSNKVTEKGKDVELRCDPISGHTALYWYRQSLGQGLEFLIYFQGNSAPDKSGLPSDRFSAERTGGSVSTLTIQRTQQEDSAVYLCASSLVWGEGSPLHFGNGTRLTVT.

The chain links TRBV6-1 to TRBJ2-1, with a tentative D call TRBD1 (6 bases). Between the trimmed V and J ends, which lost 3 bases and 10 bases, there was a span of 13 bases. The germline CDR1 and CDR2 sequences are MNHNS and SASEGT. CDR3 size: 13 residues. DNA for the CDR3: TGTGCCAGCAGTGATAACAGGGTAGAGGAGCAGTTCTTC. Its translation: CASSDNRVEEQFF.

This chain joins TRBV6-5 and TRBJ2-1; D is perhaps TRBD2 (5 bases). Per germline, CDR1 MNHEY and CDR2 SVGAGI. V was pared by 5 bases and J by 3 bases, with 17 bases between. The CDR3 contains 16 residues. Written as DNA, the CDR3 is TGTGCCAGCAGTCGAATGAGCGAGGGTCGCTACAATGAGCAGTTCTTC. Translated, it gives CASSRMSEGRYNEQFF.

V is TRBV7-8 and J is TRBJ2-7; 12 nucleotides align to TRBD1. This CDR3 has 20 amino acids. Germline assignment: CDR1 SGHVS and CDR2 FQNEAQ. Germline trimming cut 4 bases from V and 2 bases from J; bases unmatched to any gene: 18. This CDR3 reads CASSSPSGTGGLFGAYEQYF. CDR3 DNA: TGTGCCAGCAGCTCACCATCCGGGACAGGGGGCCTCTTCGGGGCCTACGAGCAGTACTTC.

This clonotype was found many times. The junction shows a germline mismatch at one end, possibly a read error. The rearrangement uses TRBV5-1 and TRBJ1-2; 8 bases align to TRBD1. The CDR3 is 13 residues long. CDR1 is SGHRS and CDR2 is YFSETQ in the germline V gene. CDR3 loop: CASSLTGGNGYTF. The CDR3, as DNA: TGTGCCAGCAGCTTAACAGGGGGGAATGGCTACACCTTC.

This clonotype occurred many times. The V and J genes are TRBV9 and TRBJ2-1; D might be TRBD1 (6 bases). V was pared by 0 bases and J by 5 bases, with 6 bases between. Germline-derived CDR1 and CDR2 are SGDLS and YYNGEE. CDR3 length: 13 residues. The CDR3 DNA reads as TGTGCCAGCAGCGTAGCAGGGGACAATGAGCAGTTCTTC. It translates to CASSVAGDNEQFF.

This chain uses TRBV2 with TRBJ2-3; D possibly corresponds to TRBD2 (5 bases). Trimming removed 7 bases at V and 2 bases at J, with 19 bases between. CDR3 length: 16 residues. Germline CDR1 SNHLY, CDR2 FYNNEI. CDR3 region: CASTVGDGSPTDTQYF. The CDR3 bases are TGTGCCAGCACGGTCGGGGATGGGTCGCCCACAGATACGCAGTATTTT.

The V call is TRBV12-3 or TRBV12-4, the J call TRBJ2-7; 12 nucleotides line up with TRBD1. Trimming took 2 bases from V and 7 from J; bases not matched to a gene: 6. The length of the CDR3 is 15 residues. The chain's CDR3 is CASSLRDRGPLEQYF. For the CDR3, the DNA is TGTGCCAGCAGTTTAAGGGACAGGGGGCCACTAGAGCAGTACTTC.

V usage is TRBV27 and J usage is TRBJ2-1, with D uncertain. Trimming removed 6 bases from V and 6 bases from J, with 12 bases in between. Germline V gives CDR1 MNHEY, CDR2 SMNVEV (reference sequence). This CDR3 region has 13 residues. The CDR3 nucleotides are TGTGCCAGCAGCCGACAAATCAGCAATGAGCAGTTCTTC. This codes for CASSRQISNEQFF.

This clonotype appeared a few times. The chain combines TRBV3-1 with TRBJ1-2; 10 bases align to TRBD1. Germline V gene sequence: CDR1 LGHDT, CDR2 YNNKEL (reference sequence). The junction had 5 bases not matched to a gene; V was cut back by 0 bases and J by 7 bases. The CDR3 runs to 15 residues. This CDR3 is CASSQDATGGAGYTF. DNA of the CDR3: TGTGCCAGCAGCCAAGACGCGACAGGGGGCGCTGGCTACACCTTC.

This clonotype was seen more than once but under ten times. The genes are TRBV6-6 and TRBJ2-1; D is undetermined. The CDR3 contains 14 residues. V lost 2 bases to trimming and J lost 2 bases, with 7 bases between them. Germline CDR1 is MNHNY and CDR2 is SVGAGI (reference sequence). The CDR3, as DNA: TGTGCCAGCAGTTACGGGGTAACCTACAATGAGCAGTTCTTC. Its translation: CASSYGVTYNEQFF.

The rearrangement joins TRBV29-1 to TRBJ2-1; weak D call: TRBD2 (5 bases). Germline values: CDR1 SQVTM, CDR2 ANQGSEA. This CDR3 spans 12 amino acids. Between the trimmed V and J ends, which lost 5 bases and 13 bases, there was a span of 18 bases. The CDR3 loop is CSVRYSRETQFF. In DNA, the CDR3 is TGCAGCGTTCGATACAGTAGGGAGACCCAGTTCTTC.

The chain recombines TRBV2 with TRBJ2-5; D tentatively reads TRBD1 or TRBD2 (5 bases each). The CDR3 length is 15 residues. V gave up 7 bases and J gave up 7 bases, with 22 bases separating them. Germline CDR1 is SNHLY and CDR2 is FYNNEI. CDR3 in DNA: TGTGCCAGCATCCCTGACAGCCGGGATAGATGGACCCAGTACTTC. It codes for CASIPDSRDRWTQYF.

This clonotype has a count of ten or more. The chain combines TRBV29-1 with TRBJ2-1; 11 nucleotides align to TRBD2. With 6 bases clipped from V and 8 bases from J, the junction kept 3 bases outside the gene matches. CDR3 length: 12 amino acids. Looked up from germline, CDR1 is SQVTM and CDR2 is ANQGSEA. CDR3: CSVDSGGDEQFF. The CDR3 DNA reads TGCAGCGTAGATAGCGGGGGGGATGAGCAGTTCTTC.

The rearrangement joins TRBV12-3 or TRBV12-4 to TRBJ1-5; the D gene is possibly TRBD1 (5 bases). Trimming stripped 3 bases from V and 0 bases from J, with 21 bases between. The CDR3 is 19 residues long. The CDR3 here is CASSLGVLPAGHSNQPQHF. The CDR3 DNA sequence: TGTGCCAGCAGTTTGGGGGTTCTCCCGGCCGGACATAGCAATCAGCCCCAGCATTTT.

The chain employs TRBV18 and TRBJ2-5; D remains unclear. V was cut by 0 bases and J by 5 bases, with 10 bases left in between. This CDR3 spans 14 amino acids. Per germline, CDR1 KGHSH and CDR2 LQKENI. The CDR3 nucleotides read TGTGCCAGCTCACCACCAAGTCGGTTGGAGACCCAGTACTTC. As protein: CASSPPSRLETQYF.

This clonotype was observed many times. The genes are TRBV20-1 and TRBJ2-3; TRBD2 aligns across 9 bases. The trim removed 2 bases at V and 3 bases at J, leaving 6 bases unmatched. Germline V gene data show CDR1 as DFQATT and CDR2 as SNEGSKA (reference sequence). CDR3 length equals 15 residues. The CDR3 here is CSARPLAGATDTQYF. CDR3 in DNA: TGCAGTGCTAGACCATTAGCGGGGGCAACAGATACGCAGTATTTT.

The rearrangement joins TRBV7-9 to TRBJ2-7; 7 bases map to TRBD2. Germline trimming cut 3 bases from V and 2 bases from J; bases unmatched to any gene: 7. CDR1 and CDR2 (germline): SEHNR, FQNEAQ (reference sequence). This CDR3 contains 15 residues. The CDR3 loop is CASSFPGLPTYEQYF. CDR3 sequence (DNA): TGTGCCAGCAGCTTCCCGGGACTACCTACCTACGAGCAGTACTTC. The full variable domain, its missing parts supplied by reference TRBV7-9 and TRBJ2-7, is DTGVSQNPRHKITKRGQNVTFRCDPISEHNRLYWYRQTLGQGPEFLTYFQNEAQLEKSRLLSDRFSAERPKGSFSTLEIQRTEQGDSAMYLCASSFPGLPTYEQYFGPGTRLTVT.